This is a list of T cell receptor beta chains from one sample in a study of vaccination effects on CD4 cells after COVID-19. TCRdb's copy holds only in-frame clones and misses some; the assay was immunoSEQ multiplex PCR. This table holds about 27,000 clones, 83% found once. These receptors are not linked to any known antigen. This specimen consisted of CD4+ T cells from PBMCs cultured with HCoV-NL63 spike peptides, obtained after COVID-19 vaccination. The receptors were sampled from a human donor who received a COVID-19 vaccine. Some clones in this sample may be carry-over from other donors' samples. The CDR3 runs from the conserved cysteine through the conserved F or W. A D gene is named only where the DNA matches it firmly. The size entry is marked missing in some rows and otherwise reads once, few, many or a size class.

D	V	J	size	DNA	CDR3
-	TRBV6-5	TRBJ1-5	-	TGTGCCAGCAGTTACCCCGTCCCAGTCAATCAGCCCCAGCATTTT	CASSYPVPVNQPQHF
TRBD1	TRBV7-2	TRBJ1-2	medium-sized	TGTGCCAGCAGCTCCTACGAGACAGGGAATGGCTACACCTTC	CASSSYETGNGYTF
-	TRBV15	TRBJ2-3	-	TGTGCCACCAGCAGAGAGGCAGGTCTAGATACGCAGTATTTT	CATSREAGLDTQYF
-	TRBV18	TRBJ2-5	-	TGTGCCAGCTCAGGTCCCCAAGAGACCCAGTACTTC	CASSGPQETQYF
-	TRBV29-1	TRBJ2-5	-	TGCAGCGTTATCGCACCCTCCCGGGAGACCCAGTACTTC	CSVIAPSRETQYF
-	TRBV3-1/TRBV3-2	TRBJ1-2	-	TGTGCCAGCAGCCAGGGGTACTATGGCTACACCTTC	CASSQGYYGYTF
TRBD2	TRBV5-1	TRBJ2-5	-	TGCGCCAGCAGCTTTCGACTAGCGGGGGGAAAAGAGACCCAGTACTTC	CASSFRLAGGKETQYF
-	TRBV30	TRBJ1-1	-	TGTGCCTGGAACCGGGCCTTTTACACTGAAGCTTTCTTT	CAWNRAFYTEAFF
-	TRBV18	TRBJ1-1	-	TGTGCCAGCTCACCCGATCAGGGTATGAACACTGAAGCTTTCTTT	CASSPDQGMNTEAFF
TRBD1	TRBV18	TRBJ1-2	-	TGTGCCAGCTCAGAATCAGGGGGGCCTTCGATTGGCTACACCTTC	CASSESGGPSIGYTF
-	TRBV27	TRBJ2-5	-	TGTGCCAGCAGTTCAGAATGGGGAGAGACCCAGTACTTC	CASSSEWGETQYF
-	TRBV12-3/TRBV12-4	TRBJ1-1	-	TGTGCCAGCACTCGGCTCGTCGAGGCTGAAGCTTTCTTT	CASTRLVEAEAFF
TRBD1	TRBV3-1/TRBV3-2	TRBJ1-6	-	TGTGCCAGCAGCGTCAGGACAGGGGATTCACCCCTCCACTTT	CASSVRTGDSPLHF
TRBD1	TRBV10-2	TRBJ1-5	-	TGCGCCAGCAGTGAGAGGACAGGGAATAATCAGCCCCAGCATTTT	CASSERTGNNQPQHF
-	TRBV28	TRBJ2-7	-	TGTGCCAGCTCTGGCAGTCCCTCCTACGAGCAGTACTTC	CASSGSPSYEQYF
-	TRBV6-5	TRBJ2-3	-	TGTGCCAGCAGTTACAGTCGAACTACAGATACGCAGTATTTT	CASSYSRTTDTQYF
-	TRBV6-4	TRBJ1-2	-	TGTGCCAGCAGTGGGACCCCAGGGGCGAACTATGGCTACACCTTC	CASSGTPGANYGYTF
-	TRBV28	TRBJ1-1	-	TGTGCCAGCAGTTTATTGCAGGGATCTAACACTGAAGCTTTCTTT	CASSLLQGSNTEAFF
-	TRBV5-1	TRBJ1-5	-	TGCGCCAGCAGCCCAGGTGTAAATCAGCCCCAGCATTTT	CASSPGVNQPQHF
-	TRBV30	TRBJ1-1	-	TGTGCCTGGAGTCGTACATCGGGTGACGGGCCTTTCTTT	CAWSRTSGDGPFF
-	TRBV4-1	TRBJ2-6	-	TGCGCCAGCAGCCAAGATGGGGGGGGCTTGTCGGGGGCCAACGTCCTGACTTTC	CASSQDGGGLSGANVLTF
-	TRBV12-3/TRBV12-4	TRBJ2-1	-	TGTGCCAGCAGTTTCTTGCCACACACAGAGCAGTTCTTC	CASSFLPHTEQFF
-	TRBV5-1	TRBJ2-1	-	TGCGCCAGCAGCGCGGTCCCGGGACGTACCCCCAATGAGCAGTTCTTC	CASSAVPGRTPNEQFF
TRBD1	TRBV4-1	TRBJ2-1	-	TGCGCCAGCAGCCTCCAGACGGGACAGAGCTCCTACAATGAGCAGTTCTTC	CASSLQTGQSSYNEQFF
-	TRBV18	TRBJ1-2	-	TGTGCCAGCTCACCCCCCTTAGACAGCTATGGCTACACCTTC	CASSPPLDSYGYTF
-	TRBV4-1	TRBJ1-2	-	TGCGCCAGCAGCCAAGAAGGTCCCGGGCTACTTCGTGGCTACACCTTC	CASSQEGPGLLRGYTF
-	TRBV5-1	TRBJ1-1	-	TGCGCCAGCAGCTTGGCTGTCGGGGGGCGAGGCACTGAAGCTTTCTTT	CASSLAVGGRGTEAFF
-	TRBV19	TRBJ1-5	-	TGTGCCAGTCGGGGCCTCCCTAATAGCAATCAGCCCCAGCATTTT	CASRGLPNSNQPQHF
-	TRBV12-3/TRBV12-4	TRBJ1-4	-	TGTGCCACCATGGGCCACCGTGACGAAAAACTGTTTTTT	CATMGHRDEKLFF
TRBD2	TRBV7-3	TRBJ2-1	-	TGTGCCAGCAGCTTTAGCGGGGGGGTTTACAATGAGCAGTTCTTC	CASSFSGGVYNEQFF
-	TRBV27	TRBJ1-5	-	TGTGCCAGCAGTACTCAGGGGTTTAGCAATCAGCCCCAGCATTTT	CASSTQGFSNQPQHF
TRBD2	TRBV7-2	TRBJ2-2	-	TGTGCCAGCAGCTTAAGGGGAGGGACCGGGGAGCTGTTTTTT	CASSLRGGTGELFF
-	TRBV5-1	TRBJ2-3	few	TGCGCCAGCAGGATCACGTCCACAGATACGCAGTATTTT	CASRITSTDTQYF
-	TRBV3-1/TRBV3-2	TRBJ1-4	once	TGTGCCAGCAGAATAGGAGGGGCTAATGAAAAACTGTTTTTT	CASRIGGANEKLFF
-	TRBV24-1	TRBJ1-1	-	TGTGCCACCAGTGCCCCTGGGAACACTGAAGCTTTCTTT	CATSAPGNTEAFF
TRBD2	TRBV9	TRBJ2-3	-	TGTGCCAGCAGCGAGCGGGGGGTTTTCACAGATACGCAGTATTTT	CASSERGVFTDTQYF
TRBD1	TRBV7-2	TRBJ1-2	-	TGTGCCAGCACCGTGGGACAGGGTGGCTACACCTTC	CASTVGQGGYTF
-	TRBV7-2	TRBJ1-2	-	TGTGCCAGCAGCTTAGAGGGATATGGCTACACCTTC	CASSLEGYGYTF
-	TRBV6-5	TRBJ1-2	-	TGTGCCAGCAGTTCCCCCGGGTACGGCTACACCTTC	CASSSPGYGYTF
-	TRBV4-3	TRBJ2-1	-	TGCGCCAGCAGCCAGAGGACTACCGCCGGATCTGGTGAGCAGTTCTTC	CASSQRTTAGSGEQFF